This paragraph covers one T cell receptor (beta chain) sequence. This sample is drawn from a study of technical replicates of blood from a few donors. The table came from immunoSEQ multiplex PCR; TCRdb's copy has only in-frame clones and leaves some out. Of about 12,000 clones listed, around 91% are singletons. The V and J ends lost 4 bases and 3 bases, in that order; junction bases with no gene match: 10. The length of the CDR3 is 16 residues. Germline V gene sequence: CDR1 SQVTM, CDR2 ANQGSEA. Sample: PBMCs. The chain joins TRBV29-1 to TRBJ2-2; 8 nucleotides align to TRBD1. The source of this sequence is a human donor in good health. The CDR3 sequence: CSVGGWTGYDTGELFF. The DNA of the CDR3 is TGCAGCGTTGGTGGGTGGACAGGGTATGACACCGGGGAGCTGTTTTTT.